The next 27 T cell receptor beta chains were all read from a single sample in a study of blood T cell repertoires in COVID-19. This table comes from immunoSEQ multiplex PCR, and its TCRdb copy is limited to in-frame clones, with some not included. The sample carries around 50,000 clones, about 90% recorded once. Specimen: peripheral blood. All receptors derive from a man aged 65 to 85 with active COVID-19.

The chain combines TRBV11-2 with TRBJ2-5, with D maybe TRBD2 (6 bases). Deletions cut 5 bases from V and 2 bases from J, with 15 bases between. This CDR3 is built from 15 residues. Looked up from germline, CDR1 is SGHAT and CDR2 is FQNNGV. Here the CDR3 reads CASSAGIWGQETQYF. CDR3 nucleotide sequence: TGTGCCAGCAGCGCGGGGATCTGGGGGCAAGAGACCCAGTACTTC.

This rearrangement joins TRBV27 to TRBJ2-1; 11 nucleotides line up with TRBD2. The junction had 3 bases not matched to a gene; V was cut back by 3 bases and J by 5 bases. The CDR3 runs to 15 residues. The germline V gene has CDR1 MNHEY and CDR2 SMNVEV (reference sequence). This CDR3 is CASSFGLAGNNEQFF. In nucleotides, the CDR3 is TGTGCCAGCAGTTTCGGACTAGCGGGTAACAATGAGCAGTTCTTC.

The V and J genes are TRBV25-1 and TRBJ2-3; D gene ambiguous. Germline loops: CDR1 MGHDK, CDR2 SYGVNS. Trimming removed 1 base from V and 2 bases from J, with 7 bases in between. This CDR3 has 14 amino acids. For the CDR3, the DNA is TGTGCCAGCAGTGAATTTCAATCCACAGATACGCAGTATTTT. This translates into CASSEFQSTDTQYF.

The chain recombines TRBV3-1 (or the pseudogene TRBV3-2) with TRBJ1-2, with 9 nucleotides matching TRBD1. CDR3 length: 15 amino acids. Germline V gives CDR1 LGHDT, CDR2 YNNKEL (reference sequence). Trimming cost V 0 bases and J 7 bases; bases outside gene matches: 6. In DNA form, the CDR3 reads TGTGCCAGCAGCCAAGATGGGACAGGGCGGTTTGGCTACACCTTC. Translation: CASSQDGTGRFGYTF.

V usage is TRBV5-1 and J usage is TRBJ1-1; 7 nucleotides line up with TRBD1. V dropped 5 bases and J dropped 2; count of bases not matched to a gene: 6. Germline values: CDR1 SGHRS, CDR2 YFSETQ. The CDR3 runs 14 residues. CDR3 sequence reads: CASSWGQRNTEAFF. Written as DNA, the CDR3 is TGCGCCAGCAGTTGGGGACAGAGAAACACTGAAGCTTTCTTT.

The chain is built from TRBV9 and TRBJ2-5; 14 nucleotides agree with TRBD2. Germline trimming cut 4 bases from V and 5 bases from J; bases unmatched to any gene: 4. The length of the CDR3 is 15 residues. Germline loops: CDR1 SGDLS, CDR2 YYNGEE. The CDR3 spells CASSPRTSGGETQYF. The CDR3 bases are TGTGCCAGCAGCCCTAGGACTAGCGGGGGGGAGACCCAGTACTTC.

The chain uses TRBV30 and TRBJ2-5, with D possibly matching TRBD1 (6 bases). Trimming took 8 bases from V and 2 from J, leaving 15 bases between them. There are 13 residues in the CDR3. The germline V gene encodes CDR1 GTSNPN and CDR2 SVGIG (reference sequence). For the CDR3, the DNA is TGTGCCCAGAACAGGGAGATACAAGAGACCCAGTACTTC. It yields the protein CAQNREIQETQYF.

This clone was seen once. This chain joins TRBV6-2 or TRBV6-3 and TRBJ2-6; 10 bases align to TRBD2. The V gene end was trimmed by 1 base and the J gene end by 2 bases; junction bases not matched to a gene: 8. The CDR3 has 19 residues. In germline, CDR1 is MNHEY, CDR2 SVGEGT. The DNA of the CDR3 is TGTGCCAGCAGTTACTTCGGTAGCGGGGGGATCACTGGGGCCAACGTCCTGACTTTC. Protein: CASSYFGSGGITGANVLTF.

The V gene is TRBV11-2, the J gene TRBJ2-3, with 11 bases matching TRBD2. The germline V gene encodes CDR1 SGHAT and CDR2 FQNNGV. J lost 4 bases, V lost 4 bases, and 4 bases had no gene match. The CDR3 spans 15 residues. The DNA for the CDR3 is TGTGCCAGCAGCTATAGCGGGGGGGACGCAGATACGCAGTATTTT. Translated, it gives CASSYSGGDADTQYF.

V and J are TRBV15 and TRBJ1-5, with D unclear. Germline-derived CDR1 and CDR2 are LNHNV and YYDKDF (reference sequence). This CDR3 spans 15 amino acids. Trimming shortened V by 3 bases and J by 0 bases, and 9 bases separated the two germline ends. Here the CDR3 DNA reads TGTGCCACCAGCAGTCGGGGTTATAGCAATCAGCCCCAGCATTTT. It codes for CATSSRGYSNQPQHF. The entire variable domain, with the rest obtained from reference TRBV15 and TRBJ1-5, is as follows: DAMVIQNPRYQVTQFGKPVTLSCSQTLNHNVMYWYQQKSSQAPKLLFHYYDKDFNNEADTPDNFQSRRPNTSFCFLDIRSPGLGDTAMYLCATSSRGYSNQPQHFGDGTRLSIL.

This sequence joins TRBV30 and TRBJ1-2; 9 bases are a match to TRBD1. The germline V gene has CDR1 GTSNPN and CDR2 SVGIG (reference sequence). CDR3 length: 13 residues. Unmatched junction bases numbered 6, after V lost 5 bases and J lost 5 bases. CDR3 nucleotides: TGTGCCTGGGCTGGGACAGGGAGGTATGGCTACACCTTC. It translates to CAWAGTGRYGYTF.

This clone ranks as medium-sized. This chain connects TRBV6-4 to TRBJ2-1; D unresolved. V was shortened by 2 bases and J by 6 bases, with 8 bases between the two germline ends. This CDR3 has 13 amino acids. Per germline, CDR1 MRHNA and CDR2 SNTAGT. In DNA form, the CDR3 reads TGTGCCAGCAGTGACGGGCCAACCAATGAGCAGTTCTTC. It translates to CASSDGPTNEQFF.

This chain connects TRBV19 to TRBJ2-6, with TRBD2 matching over 7 bases. V lost 7 bases, J lost 0 bases, and 6 bases stayed unmatched. There are 16 residues in the CDR3. From germline, CDR1 is LNHDA and CDR2 SQIVND (reference sequence). The CDR3: CASKAGVNSGANVLTF. CDR3 DNA: TGTGCCAGTAAGGCGGGGGTGAACTCTGGGGCCAACGTCCTGACTTTC.

V gene TRBV20-1 combines with J gene TRBJ1-6; 9 bases line up with TRBD1. V lost 3 bases to trimming and J lost 7 bases; unmatched junction nucleotides: 10. Germline values: CDR1 DFQATT, CDR2 SNEGSKA (reference sequence). The CDR3 extends over 16 amino acids. The CDR3 DNA sequence: TGCAGTGCTAGTACCGGGACAGGGTTAGGGAATTCACCCCTCCACTTT. This translates into CSASTGTGLGNSPLHF.

The chain is built from TRBV19 and TRBJ1-3; D is unclear. CDR1 is LNHDA and CDR2 is SQIVND in the germline V gene (reference sequence). The CDR3 loop spans 14 amino acids. Trimming took off 3 bases at V and 4 bases at J, with 10 bases between the two ends. CDR3 sequence reads: CASSIPGHGNTIYF. The CDR3, as DNA: TGTGCCAGTAGTATCCCTGGGCACGGAAACACCATATATTTT.

The chain recombines TRBV19 with TRBJ1-1; D not certain. V dropped 7 bases and J dropped 10 bases, with 13 bases sitting between them. Germline CDR1 is LNHDA and CDR2 is SQIVND (reference sequence). The CDR3 consists of 11 residues. The CDR3 coding sequence is TGTGCCAGTATAGGAGGTAATGGAGCTTTCTTT. Amino acid sequence: CASIGGNGAFF.

The chain has TRBV30 and TRBJ1-2; 8 positions match TRBD1. CDR1 is GTSNPN and CDR2 is SVGIG in the germline V gene (reference sequence). CDR3 length: 14 amino acids. The V gene end was trimmed by 2 bases and the J gene end by 7 bases; junction bases not matched to a gene: 9. DNA of the CDR3: TGTGCCTGGAGTCCCCTCAGACAGGGGCTTGGCTACACCTTC. Translated: CAWSPLRQGLGYTF.

The V gene is TRBV2, the J gene TRBJ2-7, with TRBD1 as a possible D gene (6 bases). CDR1 and CDR2 from the germline V gene are SNHLY and FYNNEI. This CDR3 spans 14 amino acids. V was pared by 4 bases and J by 3 bases, with 13 bases between. CDR3 loop: CASSALGHLYEQYF. Written as DNA, the CDR3 is TGTGCCAGCAGTGCGTTGGGACATCTCTACGAGCAGTACTTC.

The chain combines TRBV5-1 with TRBJ2-5, with D perhaps TRBD1 (6 bases). Trimming stripped 0 bases from V and 3 bases from J, with 12 bases between. CDR3 length: 15 residues. Germline V gene data show CDR1 as SGHRS and CDR2 as YFSETQ. CDR3 residues: CASSLAGQQKETQYF. The CDR3 DNA reads as TGCGCCAGCAGCTTGGCCGGACAGCAAAAAGAGACCCAGTACTTC.

This clone was detected once. J is TRBJ2-1 and V is TRBV5-1; TRBD1 might be the D (6 bases). The CDR3 spans 14 residues. V shed 9 bases and J shed 2 bases, with 15 bases lying between them. Germline CDR1 is SGHRS and CDR2 is YFSETQ. The CDR3 is CATSIDRTYNEQFF. CDR3 DNA: TGCGCCACTTCTATCGACAGGACCTACAATGAGCAGTTCTTC.

This clone was recorded once. V is TRBV5-6 and J is TRBJ2-1, with TRBD2 matching 9 bases. The CDR3 is 16 residues long. CDR1 SGHDT and CDR2 YYEEEE come from the germline V gene. Trimming cost V 0 bases and J 4 bases; bases outside gene matches: 5. CDR3 nucleotides: TGTGCCAGCAGCTTGGCCTGGAGCGGGGGGTACAATGAGCAGTTCTTC. Protein sequence: CASSLAWSGGYNEQFF. Together with reference TRBV5-6 and TRBJ2-1, the CDR3 gives the full variable domain: DAGVTQSPTHLIKTRGQQVTLRCSPKSGHDTVSWYQQALGQGPQFIFQYYEEEERQRGNFPDRFSGHQFPNYSSELNVNALLLGDSALYLCASSLAWSGGYNEQFFGPGTRLTVL.

The rearrangement joins TRBV28 to TRBJ1-4; the match to TRBD1 covers 7 bases. Germline lookup yields CDR1 MDHEN and CDR2 SYDVKM. The V gene end was trimmed by 5 bases and the J gene end by 6 bases; junction bases not matched to a gene: 6. This CDR3 contains 14 residues. CDR3 loop: CASSATGSYEKLFF. CDR3 DNA sequence: TGTGCCAGCAGTGCGACAGGGTCTTATGAAAAACTGTTTTTT.

This chain uses TRBV7-2 with TRBJ2-7, with D possibly matching TRBD2 (6 bases). Trimming took 5 bases from V and 3 from J, leaving 11 bases between them. The CDR3 consists of 13 residues. Germline assignment: CDR1 SGHTA and CDR2 FQGNSA. The CDR3 loop is CASSQGTFYEQYF. DNA for the CDR3: TGTGCCAGCAGCCAAGGGACTTTCTACGAGCAGTACTTC.

This chain links TRBV2 with TRBJ2-1; 8 nucleotides line up with TRBD2. CDR1 is SNHLY, CDR2 FYNNEI, per germline. V was clipped by 7 bases and J by 9 bases; unmatched bases: 5. The CDR3 is made up of 12 amino acids. CDR3 nucleotide sequence: TGTGCCAGCATGTCGGGGGGGCTTGAGCAGTTCTTC. Its protein product is CASMSGGLEQFF. The full variable domain, in which reference TRBV2 and TRBJ2-1 provide the parts outside the CDR3, is EPEVTQTPSHQVTQMGQEVILRCVPISNHLYFYWYRQILGQKVEFLVSFYNNEISEKSEIFDDQFSVERPDGSNFTLKIRSTKLEDSAMYFCASMSGGLEQFFGPGTRLTVL.

The gene calls are TRBV5-6 and TRBJ1-2, with unresolved D. Per the germline V gene, CDR1 is SGHDT and CDR2 is YYEEEE. The ends were cut back, 2 bases at V and 7 bases at J, with 9 bases in the middle. The CDR3 runs 12 residues. The CDR3 DNA reads as TGTGCCAGCAGCTTTGGAGGGAGTGGCTACACCTTC. Its protein product is CASSFGGSGYTF.

This clone was counted once. This chain joins TRBV9 and TRBJ2-2; TRBD2 agrees at 11 bases. This CDR3 contains 16 residues. Germline CDR1 reads SGDLS; CDR2 reads YYNGEE. V lost 4 bases and J lost 6; bases outside the gene matches: 8. This CDR3 reads CASSPGTSGISGELFF. DNA for the CDR3: TGTGCCAGCAGCCCGGGGACTAGCGGTATCTCCGGGGAGCTGTTTTTT.

This clone came up once. The chain is built from TRBV19 and TRBJ1-2, with TRBD1 matching 7 bases. V was pared by 1 base and J by 3 bases, with 8 bases of the junction left unmatched. CDR1 is LNHDA, CDR2 SQIVND, per germline (reference sequence). The CDR3 totals 16 residues. The CDR3 loop is CASSIGTGAWDYGYTF. The CDR3 coding sequence is TGTGCCAGTAGTATAGGGACAGGAGCCTGGGACTATGGCTACACCTTC. Filled out from reference TRBV19 and TRBJ1-2, the complete variable domain reads DGGITQSPKYLFRKEGQNVTLSCEQNLNHDAMYWYRQDPGQGLRLIYYSQIVNDFQKGDIAEGYSVSREKKESFPLTVTSAQKNPTAFYLCASSIGTGAWDYGYTFGSGTRLTVV.